The 12 T cell receptor beta chains in this list originate from one sample, sequenced in a study of graft-versus-host responses after intestinal transplantation. The table came from immunoSEQ multiplex PCR; TCRdb's copy has only in-frame clones and leaves some out. The repertoire consists of 100,000 to 140,000 clones, with around 90% occurring once and the leading ten covering approximately 0.76%. Antigen specificity for these receptors is unknown. This specimen consisted of unstimulated CD4+ T cells sorted from spleen or lymph node cells, obtained before transplant. These receptors all stem from a human donor who was the organ donor for an intestinal transplant.

CDR3 sequence (DNA): TGTGCCAGCAGTCCCTGGGATTGGGGGAAGGACAACGAGCAGTACTTC. Its translation: CASSPWDWGKDNEQYF. This rearrangement joins TRBV28 to TRBJ2-7; D assignment may be TRBD1 or TRBD2 (5 bases each). Trimming cost V 5 bases and J 5 bases, with 22 bases left between them. The CDR3 has 16 amino acids. Germline CDR1 and CDR2: MDHEN and SYDVKM.

The chain couples TRBV19 to TRBJ1-3, with a tentative D call TRBD1 (5 bases). CDR3 length: 14 amino acids. The germline gives CDR1 LNHDA, CDR2 SQIVND (reference sequence). V lost 6 bases, J lost 7 bases, and 16 bases lay in between. The CDR3 spells CASRRGQGLNTIYF. DNA of the CDR3: TGTGCCAGTAGACGGGGTCAGGGCCTGAACACCATATATTTT.

The chain recombines TRBV6-5 with TRBJ1-5, with TRBD1 as a possible D gene (5 bases). CDR1 and CDR2 from the germline V gene are MNHEY and SVGAGI. This CDR3 contains 15 residues. With 0 bases removed from V and 6 bases from J, the gap between germline ends came to 12 bases. The CDR3 DNA sequence: TGTGCCAGCAGTTACTCGCGGTGGGGCAGTCAGCCCCAGCATTTT. This encodes CASSYSRWGSQPQHF.

The rearrangement joins TRBV7-2 to TRBJ2-5; the D gene is possibly TRBD1 (6 bases). With 5 bases removed from V and 2 bases from J, the gap between germline ends came to 12 bases. CDR3 length equals 14 residues. Germline loops: CDR1 SGHTA, CDR2 FQGNSA. This CDR3 is CASSRRDIQETQYF. The CDR3 DNA follows: TGTGCCAGCAGCCGCCGGGACATACAAGAGACCCAGTACTTC. The full variable domain, completed using reference TRBV7-2 and TRBJ2-5, is GAGVSQSPSNKVTEKGKDVELRCDPISGHTALYWYRQSLGQGLEFLIYFQGNSAPDKSGLPSDRFSAERTGGSVSTLTIQRTQQEDSAVYLCASSRRDIQETQYFGPGTRLLVL.

V is TRBV5-1 and J is TRBJ2-1; D is perhaps TRBD2 (6 bases). V was pared by 4 bases and J by 7 bases, with 15 bases between. Germline V CDR1 and CDR2: SGHRS, YFSETQ. CDR3 length: 14 residues. CDR3 DNA: TGCGCCAGCAGCCCGGGACTCGGTGGAAATGAGCAGTTCTTC. Amino acids: CASSPGLGGNEQFF.

This clone has just one count. The chain employs TRBV6-1 and TRBJ1-6, with unresolved D. Germline V gene lookup returns CDR1 MNHNS and CDR2 SASEGT. V gave up 2 bases and J gave up 11 bases, with 10 bases separating them. The CDR3 covers 13 residues. The CDR3 sequence is CASSERVGPPLHF. In DNA, the CDR3 is TGTGCCAGCAGTGAACGGGTCGGTCCACCCCTCCACTTT.

V gene TRBV6-5 combines with J gene TRBJ2-2; possibly TRBD2 for D (5 bases). CDR1 and CDR2 (germline): MNHEY, SVGAGI. The CDR3 extends over 15 amino acids. V lost 2 bases and J 6 bases, leaving 13 bases between the germline ends. CDR3 DNA: TGTGCCAGCAGTTACGGTCCGGGGAAGCCCGGGGAGCTGTTTTTT. Its translation: CASSYGPGKPGELFF.

The J gene is TRBJ2-2, the V gene TRBV25-1; 7 positions match TRBD1. With V trimmed by 0 bases and J by 1 base, 2 bases remained unmatched. The CDR3 sequence is 16 residues long. Per germline, CDR1 MGHDK and CDR2 SYGVNS. CDR3 region: CASSEYRDRNTGELFF. CDR3 nucleotides: TGTGCCAGCAGTGAATATAGGGACAGGAACACCGGGGAGCTGTTTTTT. Drawing the rest from reference TRBV25-1 and TRBJ2-2, the complete variable domain is EADIYQTPRYLVIGTGKKITLECSQTMGHDKMYWYQQDPGMELHLIHYSYGVNSTEKGDLSSESTVSRIRTEHFPLTLESARPSHTSQYLCASSEYRDRNTGELFFGEGSRLTVL.

The V and J genes are TRBV5-1 and TRBJ1-1; TRBD1 agrees at 7 bases. Per germline, CDR1 SGHRS and CDR2 YFSETQ. Trimming cost V 2 bases and J 1 base; bases outside gene matches: 5. This CDR3 has 15 amino acids. CDR3 in DNA: TGCGCCAGCAGCTTTAGACAGGGACAGAACACTGAAGCTTTCTTT. Amino acid sequence: CASSFRQGQNTEAFF.

V usage is TRBV7-6 and J usage is TRBJ2-2, with D perhaps assigned TRBD1 or TRBD2 (6 bases each). The V end lost 6 bases, the J end lost 7 bases, and 15 bases lay between the germline ends. The length of the CDR3 is 14 residues. CDR1 is SGHVS, CDR2 FNYEAQ, per germline. DNA for the CDR3: TGTGCCAGCAGAAGGGGGGCGCAGGTCGGGGAGCTGTTTTTT. This translates into CASRRGAQVGELFF. Supplemented by reference TRBV7-6 and TRBJ2-2, the full variable domain reads GAGVSQSPRYKVTKRGQDVALRCDPISGHVSLYWYRQALGQGPEFLTYFNYEAQQDKSGLPNDRFSAERPEGSISTLTIQRTEQRDSAMYRCASRRGAQVGELFFGEGSRLTVL.

The chain has TRBV19 and TRBJ2-1; maybe TRBD1 (5 bases). V lost 4 bases and J 1 base, leaving 11 bases between the germline ends. CDR3 length: 15 residues. Germline CDR1 LNHDA, CDR2 SQIVND (reference sequence). Written as DNA, the CDR3 is TGTGCCAGTAGTAAACAGGCCGGGTCCTACAATGAGCAGTTCTTC. Translated, it gives CASSKQAGSYNEQFF.

Here the CDR3 DNA reads TGTGCCAGTAGTCGGGACAGGGGAAACATTCAGTACTTC. Translated: CASSRDRGNIQYF. The V call is TRBV19, the J call TRBJ2-4; TRBD1 matches at 10 bases. Germline CDR1 and CDR2: LNHDA and SQIVND (reference sequence). V gave up 5 bases and J gave up 6 bases; unmatched junction bases: 1. The CDR3 spans 13 residues.